This TCR beta chain was sequenced in a study of response to subunit inactivated influenza vaccine. TCRdb redid the calling of the RT-PCR reads with MiXCR, one entry per CDR3 protein. The data contain roughly 700,000 distinct CDR3 sequences, 15% to 19% of them seen just once; the ten biggest clones take up 11%. General study points: Authors suggested each seasonal influenza vaccination recruits few new T cells.

V was cut by 3 bases and J by 1 base, with 3 bases left in between. The germline V gene encodes CDR1 KGHDR and CDR2 SFDVKD. The CDR3 spans 12 residues. Worth noting for this clonotype: Its antigen remains unidentified.

The rearrangement joins TRBV24-1 to TRBJ2-7; D gene ambiguous. The specimen was PBMCs from blood, collected about 12 days after vaccination. This receptor was taken from a man in his fifties or sixties who received an inactivated influenza vaccine. CDR3 bases: TGTGCCACCAGTGATGGTTCCTACGAGCAGTACTTC. This codes for CATSDGSYEQYF.